A selection of T cell receptor beta chains follows, all from one sample in a study of OX40 agonist ivuxolimab in advanced cancers. Here immunoSEQ multiplex PCR was the method, and the copy in TCRdb shows in-frame clones only, minus some. The repertoire consists of 13,000 or so clones, with roughly 69% occurring once and the leading ten covering about 27%. The sequenced sample was CD4+ or CD8+ T cells sorted from blood, obtained in a trial of the OX40 agonist ivuxolimab. These receptors came from an adult with an advanced solid tumor such as melanoma, head and neck, liver or kidney cancer. The CDR3 runs from the conserved cysteine through the conserved F or W. D genes are given only for firm matches. Clone size appears in some rows only: once, few, many, or a class for an expanded clone.

>TRBD1|.|TRBJ1-5|TRBV4-2
CASSPLGTDPYQPQHF
TGTGCCAGCAGCCCCCTTGGGACAGACCCTTATCAGCCCCAGCATTTT
>.|hyperexpanded|TRBJ1-4|TRBV27
CASSLGGVSNEKLFF
TGTGCCAGCAGTTTAGGGGGTGTCTCTAATGAAAAACTGTTTTTT
>.|medium-sized|TRBJ1-5|TRBV6-6
CASSLLLNQPQHF
TGTGCCAGCAGCCTCTTGCTCAATCAGCCCCAGCATTTT
>.|few|TRBJ2-2|TRBV7-6
CASSHSPGAGMSGELFF
TGTGCCAGCAGCCATAGCCCGGGGGCCGGCATGTCCGGGGAGCTGTTTTTT
>.|many|TRBJ2-3|TRBV4-3
CASSQGIGQSWDTQYF
TGCGCCAGCAGCCAAGGTATTGGACAGTCGTGGGATACGCAGTATTTT
>TRBD1|.|TRBJ2-2|TRBV9
CASSSTGVTGELFF
TGTGCCAGCAGTTCTACAGGGGTCACCGGGGAGCTGTTTTTT
>TRBD1|.|TRBJ2-7|TRBV6-5
CASSYSGTGEQYF
TGTGCCAGCAGTTACTCTGGGACAGGAGAGCAGTACTTC
>.|.|TRBJ2-2|TRBV19
CASSPRSPGELFF
TGTGCCAGTAGTCCTCGATCGCCCGGGGAGCTGTTTTTT
>.|.|TRBJ1-5|TRBV19
CASSMQGPQPQHF
TGTGCCAGTAGCATGCAGGGGCCTCAGCCCCAGCATTTT
>.|few|TRBJ2-2|TRBV28
CASSLLQPGRIGELFF
TGTGCCAGCAGTTTATTACAGCCCGGGCGTATCGGGGAGCTGTTTTTT
>.|few|TRBJ1-1|TRBV10-3
CASSYLGGTEAFF
TGTGCCAGCAGTTACCTGGGAGGCACTGAAGCTTTCTTT
>.|few|TRBJ2-1|TRBV7-9
CASSLKGSYNEQFF
TGTGCCAGCAGCTTAAAGGGGTCCTACAATGAGCAGTTCTTC
>.|few|TRBJ2-7|TRBV4-3
CASSQGLGGAYEQYF
TGCGCCAGCAGCCAAGGGTTAGGGGGAGCCTACGAGCAGTACTTC
>.|.|TRBJ1-2|TRBV9
CASSPMDSDYGYTF
TGTGCCAGCAGCCCGATGGACAGCGACTATGGCTACACCTTC
>.|.|TRBJ1-1|TRBV6-6
CASSYEDSRYTEAFF
TGTGCCAGCAGTTACGAGGACAGTAGATACACTGAAGCTTTCTTT
>TRBD2|.|TRBJ2-3|TRBV4-3
CASSQGVAGGTDTQYF
TGCGCCAGCAGCCAAGGTGTAGCGGGGGGCACAGATACGCAGTATTTT